The 29 T cell receptor beta chains below were found in one sample sequenced in a study of blood T cell repertoires in COVID-19. Only in-frame clones appear in the TCRdb table, and some are missing; sequencing was by immunoSEQ multiplex PCR. The sample contains 150,000 or so clones, over 85% of which appear only once. Sequencing was done on a sample of peripheral blood. The receptors originated from a man aged 60-69 years with active or convalescent COVID-19.

This rearrangement joins TRBV3-1 (or the pseudogene TRBV3-2) to TRBJ1-2; D ambiguous. The CDR3 loop spans 14 amino acids. With 0 bases removed from V and 2 bases from J, the gap between germline ends came to 7 bases. Germline CDR1 reads LGHDT; CDR2 reads YNNKEL (reference sequence). CDR3 coding DNA: TGTGCCAGCAGCCAAGATTCCCTAAACTATGGCTACACCTTC. Amino acid sequence: CASSQDSLNYGYTF.

This chain links TRBV7-2 with TRBJ2-7, with TRBD1 identical over 9 bases. V shed 4 bases and J 2 bases; nucleotides not matched to a gene: 3. This CDR3 has 14 amino acids. Looked up from germline, CDR1 is SGHTA and CDR2 is FQGNSA. The CDR3 spells CASSSQGATYEQYF. As DNA, the CDR3 is TGTGCCAGCAGCTCACAGGGGGCGACCTACGAGCAGTACTTC. The full variable domain, completed using reference TRBV7-2 and TRBJ2-7, is GAGVSQSPSNKVTEKGKDVELRCDPISGHTALYWYRQSLGQGLEFLIYFQGNSAPDKSGLPSDRFSAERTGGSVSTLTIQRTQQEDSAVYLCASSSQGATYEQYFGPGTRLTVT.

The chain recombines TRBV7-8 with TRBJ2-2; 7 bases are shared with TRBD1. The CDR3 runs 17 residues. CDR1 and CDR2 from the germline V gene are SGHVS and FQNEAQ. J lost 0 bases, V lost 2 bases, and 6 bases had no gene match. This CDR3 is CASSLRVTGANTGELFF. The CDR3 DNA is TGTGCCAGCAGCTTAAGGGTCACAGGGGCGAACACCGGGGAGCTGTTTTTT.

The chain is built from TRBV6-5 and TRBJ2-2, with TRBD1 matching 8 bases. The CDR3 is 15 residues long. V lost 6 bases and J lost 5; bases outside the gene matches: 8. CDR1 and CDR2 from the germline V gene are MNHEY and SVGAGI. The DNA for the CDR3 is TGTGCCAGCAGCCAGACAGGGGTTATAACCGGGGAGCTGTTTTTT. Its translation is CASSQTGVITGELFF.

The genes are TRBV18 and TRBJ2-6, with D possibly being TRBD2 (6 bases). This CDR3 region has 18 residues. Germline CDR1 reads KGHSH; CDR2 reads LQKENI. V shed 3 bases and J shed 4 bases, with 19 bases lying between them. CDR3 protein: CASSPTEGGIPGANVLTF. In nucleotides, the CDR3 is TGTGCCAGCTCACCGACTGAGGGCGGGATCCCCGGGGCCAACGTCCTGACTTTC. The full variable domain, its missing parts supplied by reference TRBV18 and TRBJ2-6, is NAGVMQNPRHLVRRRGQEARLRCSPMKGHSHVYWYRQLPEEGLKFMVYLQKENIIDESGMPKERFSAEFPKEGPSILRIQQVVRGDSAAYFCASSPTEGGIPGANVLTFGAGSRLTVL.

V is TRBV5-1 and J is TRBJ2-1, with 10 nucleotides matching TRBD2. The CDR3 runs to 15 residues. Trimming at V came to 3 bases and at J to 5 bases, leaving 5 bases not matched to a gene. Germline CDR1 and CDR2: SGHRS and YFSETQ. The CDR3 DNA reads as TGCGCCAGCAGCTCACGGACTAGCGGCCACAATGAGCAGTTCTTC. Protein sequence: CASSSRTSGHNEQFF.

The chain joins TRBV7-8 to TRBJ2-5; D is perhaps TRBD2 (5 bases). V was trimmed by 6 bases and J by 5 bases, leaving 16 bases between them. Looked up from germline, CDR1 is SGHVS and CDR2 is FQNEAQ. The CDR3 totals 14 residues. CDR3 in DNA: TGTGCCAGCAGTCCAACTAGACTGGGGGAGACCCAGTACTTC. Protein product: CASSPTRLGETQYF.

The chain employs TRBV5-1 and TRBJ1-5; possible D gene TRBD1, 5 bases. Germline-derived CDR1 and CDR2 are SGHRS and YFSETQ. This CDR3 has 14 residues. The germline V and J ends were trimmed by 4 bases and 4 bases, with 12 bases remaining between them. CDR3 protein: CASSPDSLNQPQHF. CDR3 coding DNA: TGCGCCAGCAGCCCAGACAGCTTGAATCAGCCCCAGCATTTT.

The chain uses TRBV6-1 and TRBJ2-7, with TRBD1 matching 11 bases. The CDR3 totals 15 residues. The ends lost 3 bases at V and 3 bases at J; junction bases unmatched: 4. Germline CDR1 and CDR2: MNHNS and SASEGT. This chain's CDR3 is CASSERTGGIYEQYF. DNA of the CDR3: TGTGCCAGCAGTGAGAGGACAGGGGGCATCTACGAGCAGTACTTC.

The chain links TRBV24-1 to TRBJ1-2; D call uncertain. The CDR3 totals 13 residues. The V gene lost 2 bases and the J gene lost 4 bases, with 7 bases spanning the gap. CDR1 KGHDR and CDR2 SFDVKD come from the germline V gene. The CDR3 nucleotides are TGTGCCACCAGTGATTCCGTGTTCTATGGCTACACCTTC. Translation: CATSDSVFYGYTF.

The genes are TRBV25-1 and TRBJ1-3; 8 bases line up with TRBD1. CDR3 length equals 15 residues. V lost 4 bases to trimming and J lost 0 bases; unmatched junction nucleotides: 2. CDR1 is MGHDK and CDR2 is SYGVNS in the germline V gene. DNA of the CDR3: TGTGCCAGCAGTGCAGGACAGGGCTCTGGAAACACCATATATTTT. It encodes CASSAGQGSGNTIYF.

A remark on this clone: The same CDR3 is also encoded by other DNA sequences in this sample. The rearrangement joins TRBV18 to TRBJ1-2; the match to TRBD1 covers 7 bases. After removal of 3 bases from V and 0 bases from J, the junction contained 1 base not matched to a gene. There are 14 residues in the CDR3. Germline-derived CDR1 and CDR2 are KGHSH and LQKENI. The CDR3 DNA is TGTGCCAGCTCACCGGACAGGTCTAACTATGGCTACACCTTC. Translated, it gives CASSPDRSNYGYTF.

V is TRBV7-9 and J is TRBJ2-3; D perhaps matches TRBD2 (5 bases). Germline V lookup: CDR1 SEHNR, CDR2 FQNEAQ (reference sequence). This CDR3 has 15 amino acids. V was clipped by 3 bases and J by 4 bases, with 14 bases between them. CDR3 sequence (DNA): TGTGCCAGCAGCTTTGGCGGGTTTTCACCAGATACGCAGTATTTT. It translates to CASSFGGFSPDTQYF. The whole variable domain, remainder taken from reference TRBV7-9 and TRBJ2-3, is DTGVSQNPRHKITKRGQNVTFRCDPISEHNRLYWYRQTLGQGPEFLTYFQNEAQLEKSRLLSDRFSAERPKGSFSTLEIQRTEQGDSAMYLCASSFGGFSPDTQYFGPGTRLTVL.

The rearrangement joins TRBV28 to TRBJ2-7; D perhaps matches TRBD2 (5 bases). The CDR3 is 13 residues long. CDR1 and CDR2 (germline): MDHEN, SYDVKM. The germline V and J ends were trimmed by 6 bases and 3 bases, with 12 bases remaining between them. CDR3 DNA: TGTGCCAGCAGCCCGGGATCCCACTACGAGCAGTACTTC. Protein product: CASSPGSHYEQYF.

The rearrangement joins TRBV4-1 to TRBJ1-1; 10 positions match TRBD1. Trimming cost V 4 bases and J 12 bases; bases outside gene matches: 14. Germline assignment: CDR1 MGHRA and CDR2 YSYEKL. The CDR3 is made up of 15 amino acids. The CDR3 bases are TGCGCCAGCAGCCCTGACAGACAGGGGGCGTTTGCAACTTTCTTT. Translating gives CASSPDRQGAFATFF.

V and J are TRBV7-9 and TRBJ2-3; the match to TRBD2 covers 7 bases. CDR1 SEHNR and CDR2 FQNEAQ come from the germline V gene (reference sequence). The ends lost 6 bases at V and 5 bases at J; junction bases unmatched: 14. The length of the CDR3 is 16 residues. The CDR3 nucleotides are TGTGCCAGCAGACTCTCCCTCTGGGCGGGAGAAGATACGCAGTATTTT. Its translation: CASRLSLWAGEDTQYF.

The chain couples TRBV30 to TRBJ1-6; 8 bases map to TRBD1. In germline, CDR1 is GTSNPN, CDR2 SVGIG (reference sequence). This CDR3 is built from 14 residues. With 1 base clipped from V and 6 bases from J, the junction kept 2 bases outside the gene matches. The CDR3 region is CAWSGTGFNSPLHF. The CDR3 nucleotides are TGTGCCTGGAGTGGGACAGGGTTTAATTCACCCCTCCACTTT. Combining the CDR3 with reference TRBV30 and TRBJ1-6 gives the whole variable domain SQTIHQWPATLVQPVGSPLSLECTVEGTSNPNLYWYRQAAGRGLQLLFYSVGIGQISSEVPQNLSASRPQDRQFILSSKKLLLSDSGFYLCAWSGTGFNSPLHFGNGTRLTVT.

The CDR3 sequence is CASRAGTSDTGELFF. Written as DNA, the CDR3 is TGTGCCAGCAGAGCCGGGACTAGCGACACCGGGGAGCTGTTTTTT. The rearrangement uses TRBV2 and TRBJ2-2; 10 bases agree with TRBD2. Germline assignment: CDR1 SNHLY and CDR2 FYNNEI. The CDR3 has 15 residues. With 6 bases clipped from V and 3 bases from J, the junction kept 4 bases outside the gene matches.

CDR3: CASSLRVKGDTQYF. The CDR3 DNA reads TGTGCCAGCAGTTTACGGGTTAAGGGGGATACGCAGTATTTT. The chain couples TRBV27 to TRBJ2-3, with a tentative D call TRBD1 (5 bases). Germline V gene lookup returns CDR1 MNHEY and CDR2 SMNVEV (reference sequence). The V end was cut by 2 bases, the J end by 6 bases, with 12 bases between. This CDR3 contains 14 residues.

The V call is TRBV19, the J call TRBJ1-3, with D perhaps matching TRBD1 (5 bases). Trimming took 6 bases from V and 0 from J, leaving 12 bases between them. Germline CDR1 is LNHDA and CDR2 is SQIVND (reference sequence). The length of the CDR3 is 15 residues. CDR3 DNA: TGTGCCAGTAGATACGACAGAAACTCTGGAAACACCATATATTTT. Residues: CASRYDRNSGNTIYF.

The genes are TRBV7-8 and TRBJ2-7; TRBD2 matches 7 bases. After removal of 1 base from V and 1 base from J, the junction contained 4 bases not matched to a gene. The CDR3 sequence is 15 residues long. Germline V CDR1 and CDR2: SGHVS, FQNEAQ. CDR3 in DNA: TGTGCCAGCAGCTTAGAACCGGGACTATCCTACGAGCAGTACTTC. Protein: CASSLEPGLSYEQYF.

The CDR3 coding sequence is TGCGCCAGCAGTGAGTCCCTGGACAGGGGCTCCTACAATGAGCAGTTCTTC. Translation: CASSESLDRGSYNEQFF. This chain links TRBV10-1 with TRBJ2-1, with TRBD1 identical over 9 bases. The junction had 3 bases not matched to a gene; V was cut back by 0 bases and J by 0 bases. The germline CDR1 and CDR2 sequences are WNHNN and SYGVQD (reference sequence). CDR3 size: 17 residues.

CDR3 residues: CASSSQGKLYGYTF. The CDR3 DNA reads as TGTGCCAGCAGCTCGCAGGGAAAACTATATGGCTACACCTTC. The rearrangement joins TRBV7-9 to TRBJ1-2, with D maybe TRBD1 (5 bases). CDR3 length: 14 residues. Looked up from germline, CDR1 is SEHNR and CDR2 is FQNEAQ (reference sequence). With 4 bases removed from V and 5 bases from J, the gap between germline ends came to 14 bases.

This clone has a single count. The chain is built from TRBV29-1 and TRBJ1-1, with D tentatively TRBD1 (5 bases). The CDR3 totals 12 residues. Germline V lookup: CDR1 SQVTM, CDR2 ANQGSEA. V was pared by 4 bases and J by 6 bases, with 12 bases between. The CDR3 loop is CSVVGRVSEAFF. The CDR3 region has the DNA TGCAGCGTTGTGGGCAGGGTCTCTGAAGCTTTCTTT.

The chain joins TRBV5-4 to TRBJ2-1; a possible D gene is TRBD2 (6 bases). The CDR3 totals 16 residues. Germline CDR1 reads SGHNT; CDR2 reads YYREEE (reference sequence). Trimming removed 0 bases at V and 3 bases at J, with 13 bases between. In DNA, the CDR3 is TGTGCCAGCAGCTTGGTGGGGGGAGTGGACTACAATGAGCAGTTCTTC. Protein product: CASSLVGGVDYNEQFF.

CDR3: CASSITAATNEKLFF. The CDR3 DNA is TGTGCCAGTAGTATAACAGCTGCAACTAATGAAAAACTGTTTTTT. This chain links TRBV19 with TRBJ1-4; D call uncertain. The V gene's germline CDR1 is LNHDA and CDR2 SQIVND (reference sequence). With 2 bases removed from V and 0 bases from J, the gap between germline ends came to 7 bases. This CDR3 is built from 15 residues.

The chain joins TRBV5-1 to TRBJ2-2; D not resolved. Per the germline V gene, CDR1 is SGHRS and CDR2 is YFSETQ. This CDR3 has 14 residues. The germline V and J ends were trimmed by 0 bases and 7 bases, with 10 bases remaining between them. In DNA form, the CDR3 reads TGCGCCAGCAGCTTGGCTCAAGAGCTCGGGGAGCTGTTTTTT. Its translation: CASSLAQELGELFF.

The gene calls are TRBV11-2 and TRBJ2-7; 8 bases align to TRBD2. J gave up 0 bases and V 3 bases, and 7 bases lay outside the gene matches. CDR1 and CDR2 (germline): SGHAT, FQNNGV. The CDR3 consists of 16 residues. CDR3 in amino acids: CASSLALAGSSYEQYF. CDR3 DNA sequence: TGTGCCAGCAGCTTGGCTTTAGCGGGGAGCTCCTACGAGCAGTACTTC.

In this sample, this clone turned up once. The gene calls are TRBV2 and TRBJ2-1; no clear D gene. Germline V gives CDR1 SNHLY, CDR2 FYNNEI. V was clipped by 6 bases and J by 3 bases, with 12 bases between them. This CDR3 is built from 14 residues. CDR3 sequence: CASSPRSVYNEQFF. CDR3 nucleotides: TGTGCCAGCAGCCCACGGTCCGTCTACAATGAGCAGTTCTTC.